Shown below are 17 T cell receptor beta chains from a single sample sequenced in a study of blood T cell repertoires in COVID-19. Here immunoSEQ multiplex PCR was the method, and the copy in TCRdb shows in-frame clones only, minus some. In the table there are roughly 300,000 clones, about 89% of which are singletons. Source material: peripheral blood. These receptor sequences come from a woman in her thirties or forties who had recovered from COVID-19.

The chain combines TRBV19 with TRBJ1-2, with 9 positions matching TRBD1. The CDR3 consists of 13 residues. Germline values: CDR1 LNHDA, CDR2 SQIVND (reference sequence). V lost 5 bases to trimming and J lost 9 bases; unmatched junction nucleotides: 7. This CDR3 is CASSPRQGESYTF. CDR3 coding DNA: TGTGCCAGTAGTCCCCGACAGGGGGAAAGCTACACCTTC.

The chain combines TRBV5-1 with TRBJ2-3; 9 nucleotides agree with TRBD2. There are 16 residues in the CDR3. CDR1 is SGHRS and CDR2 is YFSETQ in the germline V gene. With V trimmed by 1 base and J by 2 bases, 5 bases remained unmatched. The CDR3 nucleotides read TGCGCCAGCAGCTTGAGGAGCGGGGGGAACACAGATACGCAGTATTTT. This encodes CASSLRSGGNTDTQYF.

The V call is TRBV7-8, the J call TRBJ2-7; D remains ambiguous. V was cut by 2 bases and J by 3 bases, with 8 bases left in between. From germline, CDR1 is SGHVS and CDR2 FQNEAQ. This CDR3 has 13 residues. The CDR3 sequence is CASSLSPYYEQYF. The CDR3 coding sequence is TGTGCCAGCAGCTTATCCCCTTACTACGAGCAGTACTTC.

J is TRBJ2-1 and V is TRBV19; 9 nucleotides agree with TRBD2. The germline V gene has CDR1 LNHDA and CDR2 SQIVND (reference sequence). V lost 7 bases, J lost 9 bases, and 16 bases stayed unmatched. The CDR3 length is 16 residues. The CDR3 sequence: CASTRGFSGGSGEQFF. CDR3 DNA sequence: TGTGCCAGTACCCGGGGGTTTAGCGGGGGTAGTGGTGAGCAGTTCTTC.

V usage is TRBV2 and J usage is TRBJ1-3, with 8 bases lining up with TRBD1. CDR3 length: 14 residues. In germline, CDR1 is SNHLY, CDR2 FYNNEI. V was pared by 3 bases and J by 4 bases, with 2 bases of the junction left unmatched. The CDR3: CASSEQGAGNTIYF. The CDR3, as DNA: TGTGCCAGCAGTGAGCAGGGGGCGGGAAACACCATATATTTT.

The chain combines TRBV10-1 with TRBJ1-2; possible D gene TRBD1, 6 bases. The CDR3 is 13 residues long. With 6 bases removed from V and 1 base from J, the gap between germline ends came to 9 bases. From germline, CDR1 is WNHNN and CDR2 SYGVQD (reference sequence). Written as DNA, the CDR3 is TGCGCCAGCAGCCGGGACATTAACTATGGCTACACCTTC. This gives the protein CASSRDINYGYTF.

This chain uses TRBV5-4 with TRBJ2-4; maybe TRBD1 (6 bases). Trimming removed 2 bases from V and 8 bases from J, with 11 bases in between. Germline V lookup: CDR1 SGHNT, CDR2 YYREEE (reference sequence). The CDR3 extends over 13 amino acids. The CDR3 sequence is CASSFPPGDIQYF. Here the CDR3 DNA reads TGTGCCAGCAGCTTTCCACCAGGGGACATTCAGTACTTC.

Details on this clone: The sample holds other DNA sequences that translate to the same CDR3. The V gene is TRBV12-3 or TRBV12-4, the J gene TRBJ1-2; TRBD1 agrees at 9 bases. The CDR3 has 13 amino acids. With V trimmed by 6 bases and J by 5 bases, 4 bases remained unmatched. The CDR3 coding sequence is TGTGCCAGCAGCCGGGACAGGGCGTATGGCTACACCTTC. Its translation: CASSRDRAYGYTF.

CDR3 sequence: CSASSGRGNQPQHF. DNA of the CDR3: TGCAGTGCTAGTTCCGGGAGGGGCAATCAGCCCCAGCATTTT. The genes are TRBV20-1 and TRBJ1-5; D unclear. The ends were cut back, 3 bases at V and 2 bases at J, with 11 bases in the middle. The CDR3 runs 14 residues. The germline CDR1 and CDR2 sequences are DFQATT and SNEGSKA (reference sequence).

The DNA of the CDR3 is TGTGCCTGGAGTGTGGCCAGGGAGCAGTACTTC. Protein sequence: CAWSVAREQYF. The chain joins TRBV30 to TRBJ2-7; no firm D call. Germline CDR1 and CDR2: GTSNPN and SVGIG (reference sequence). This CDR3 is built from 11 residues. Trimming removed 0 bases at V and 7 bases at J, with 7 bases between.

This sequence joins TRBV4-3 and TRBJ2-7; D is undetermined. The CDR3 contains 15 residues. The germline V and J ends were trimmed by 1 base and 2 bases, with 12 bases remaining between them. Germline V gives CDR1 LGHNA, CDR2 YSLEER. The CDR3 DNA reads TGCGCCAGCAGCCAAGGAAAAGCAGGTCCCTACGAGCAGTACTTC. Translating gives CASSQGKAGPYEQYF.

The chain employs TRBV3-1 (or the pseudogene TRBV3-2) and TRBJ2-5, with 7 bases matching TRBD1. V shed 3 bases and J 4 bases; nucleotides not matched to a gene: 17. This CDR3 has 18 amino acids. Germline V gene data show CDR1 as LGHDT and CDR2 as YNNKEL (reference sequence). DNA for the CDR3: TGTGCCAGCAGCCACCTATGGGGGCCCGATAGGGGGCTAGAGACCCAGTACTTC. It is translated as CASSHLWGPDRGLETQYF.

The gene calls are TRBV10-2 and TRBJ1-2; weak D call: TRBD1 (5 bases). Germline V CDR1 and CDR2: WSHSY, SAAADI. This CDR3 has 13 amino acids. The germline V and J ends were trimmed by 4 bases and 8 bases, with 14 bases remaining between them. DNA of the CDR3: TGCGCCAGCAGTGTAAAAGGGGCAGGGGGCTACACCTTC. This translates into CASSVKGAGGYTF.

The chain is built from TRBV4-1 and TRBJ2-1; D is possibly TRBD2 (6 bases). Per the germline V gene, CDR1 is MGHRA and CDR2 is YSYEKL. The germline V and J ends were trimmed by 1 base and 6 bases, with 10 bases remaining between them. The CDR3 consists of 14 residues. The chain's CDR3 is CASSQGGLINEQFF. CDR3 coding DNA: TGCGCCAGCAGCCAAGGGGGACTCATCAATGAGCAGTTCTTC.

This chain connects TRBV4-3 to TRBJ2-1; 9 bases match TRBD2. The CDR3 is 15 amino acids. V gave up 0 bases and J gave up 4 bases; unmatched junction bases: 1. Germline V gene sequence: CDR1 LGHNA, CDR2 YSLEER. The CDR3 here is CASSQERGGYNEQFF. As DNA, the CDR3 is TGCGCCAGCAGCCAAGAGCGGGGGGGATACAATGAGCAGTTCTTC.

V usage is TRBV5-4 and J usage is TRBJ2-2, with D maybe TRBD1 (5 bases). The germline CDR1 and CDR2 sequences are SGHNT and YYREEE (reference sequence). This CDR3 comprises 15 residues. Trimming left V 3 bases short and J 1 base short, with 10 bases between. CDR3 DNA sequence: TGTGCCAGCAGCTCCGCCCAGGGGAACACCGGGGAGCTGTTTTTT. Amino acid sequence: CASSSAQGNTGELFF. The complete variable domain, with remaining parts taken from reference TRBV5-4 and TRBJ2-2, reads ETGVTQSPTHLIKTRGQQVTLRCSSQSGHNTVSWYQQALGQGPQFIFQYYREEENGRGNFPPRFSGLQFPNYSSELNVNALELDDSALYLCASSSAQGNTGELFFGEGSRLTVL.

J is TRBJ2-1 and V is TRBV5-6; 9 nucleotides align to TRBD1. Looked up from germline, CDR1 is SGHDT and CDR2 is YYEEEE. This CDR3 has 16 amino acids. J gave up 6 bases and V 3 bases, and 10 bases lay outside the gene matches. The chain's CDR3 is CASSSTMGQGPNEQFF. The CDR3 DNA follows: TGTGCCAGCAGCTCCACCATGGGACAGGGCCCCAATGAGCAGTTCTTC.